This note documents a single T cell receptor (beta chain) sequence. Trimming at V came to 3 bases and at J to 0 bases, leaving 2 bases not matched to a gene. The CDR3 spans 14 residues. Germline V CDR1 and CDR2: DFQATT, SNEGSKA (reference sequence). The data originate from a study of T cells in Graves' hyperthyroidism and ophthalmopathy. TCR beta CDR3 regions were amplified from RNA. A set of HTBI primers served as the primers for a first-round RT-PCR of the TCR CDR3. TCRdb reprocessed the multiplex PCR reads via MiXCR and lists one record per CDR3 protein. The repertoire has over 120,000 distinct CDR3 sequences, roughly 23% of them found once; the top ten carry around two thirds.

Sequencing was carried out using blood. The V and J genes are TRBV20-1 and TRBJ2-3; 8 nucleotides align to TRBD2. The source is a woman between 45 and 60 years old with Graves' hyperthyroidism that later progressed to Graves' ophthalmopathy. CDR3 nucleotides: TGCAGTGCTAGCGGGAGGGGAAGCACAGATACGCAGTATTTT. Amino acid sequence: CSASGRGSTDTQYF.